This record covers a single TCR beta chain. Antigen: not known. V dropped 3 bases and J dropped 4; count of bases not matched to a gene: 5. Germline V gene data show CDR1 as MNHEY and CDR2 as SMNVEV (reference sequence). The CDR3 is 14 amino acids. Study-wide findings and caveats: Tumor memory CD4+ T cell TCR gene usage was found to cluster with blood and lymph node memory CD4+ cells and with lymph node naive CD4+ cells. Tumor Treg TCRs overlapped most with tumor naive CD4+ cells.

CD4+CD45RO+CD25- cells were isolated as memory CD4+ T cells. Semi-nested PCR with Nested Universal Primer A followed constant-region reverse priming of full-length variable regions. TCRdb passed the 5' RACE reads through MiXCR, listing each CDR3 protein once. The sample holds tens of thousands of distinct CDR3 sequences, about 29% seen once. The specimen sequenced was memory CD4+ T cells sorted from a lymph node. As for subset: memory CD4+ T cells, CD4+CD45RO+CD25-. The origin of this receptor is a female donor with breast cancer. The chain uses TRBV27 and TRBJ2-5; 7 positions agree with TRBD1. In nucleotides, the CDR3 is TGTGCCAGCAGTTTCCTACAGGGGAGAGAGACCCAGTACTTC. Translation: CASSFLQGRETQYF.